These 29 T cell receptor beta chains share one sample of origin, sequenced in a study of regulatory T cells in long-lasting Graves disease. Regarding time point: newly diagnosed GD, antithyroid drugs for less than 3 months. Following extraction of RNA from PBMCs, that RNA was used to make the TCR library. Arm-PCR with iRepertoire HTBI primers amplified the CDR3 regions for these TCR beta libraries. MiXCR was run by TCRdb on the multiplex PCR reads, yielding one entry per CDR3 protein. Of 360,000 or so distinct CDR3 sequences in the sample, 12% were seen once. The same sample was also studied in work on T cells in Graves' hyperthyroidism and ophthalmopathy.

Here the sequenced sample was peripheral blood mononuclear cells (PBMCs), taken at new diagnosis, from a patient treated with antithyroid drugs. The receptors come from a young woman with Graves disease.

This clonotype appeared a few times. The chain has TRBV10-2 and TRBJ2-6, with TRBD1 matching over 7 bases. Trimming at V came to 10 bases and at J to 0 bases, leaving 9 bases not matched to a gene. CDR1 and CDR2 from the germline V gene are WSHSY and SAAADI. This CDR3 has 16 amino acids. CDR3 sequence: CATPGQSGSGANVLTF. The CDR3 nucleotides are TGCGCCACCCCGGGACAGTCCGGCTCTGGGGCCAACGTCCTGACTTTC.

This clonotype has at least ten counts. V and J are TRBV28 and TRBJ2-5, with D possibly TRBD2 on 5 matching bases. Germline V lookup: CDR1 MDHEN, CDR2 SYDVKM. This CDR3 region has 15 residues. V was clipped by 6 bases and J by 1 base, with 15 bases between them. The CDR3 nucleotides read TGTGCCAGCAGCTCCCCCCGGGGTTTCCAAGAGACCCAGTACTTC. Its protein is CASSSPRGFQETQYF. The whole variable domain, remainder taken from reference TRBV28 and TRBJ2-5, is DVKVTQSSRYLVKRTGEKVFLECVQDMDHENMFWYRQDPGLGLRLIYFSYDVKMKEKGDIPEGYSVSREKKERFSLILESASTNQTSMYLCASSSPRGFQETQYFGPGTRLLVL.

This clonotype has just a few counts. A much larger clone lies a single base off, so this may be a read error. V and J are TRBV28 and TRBJ2-1; D uncertain. The CDR3 sequence is 13 residues long. In germline, CDR1 is MDHEN, CDR2 SYDVKM. CDR3 sequence: CASSHQGGNEQSF. In nucleotides, the CDR3 is TGTGCCAGCAGCCACCAAGGCGGCAATGAGCAGTCCTTC.

The chain recombines TRBV7-6 with TRBJ1-4; D is undetermined. The ends were cut back, 4 bases at V and 8 bases at J, with 5 bases in the middle. Germline CDR1 SGHVS, CDR2 FNYEAQ. The CDR3 sequence is 11 residues long. The CDR3 nucleotides are TGTGCCAGCAGCTCCTCAGAAAAACTGTTTTTT. Translating gives CASSSSEKLFF.

This clonotype was recorded at least ten times. The chain combines TRBV7-2 with TRBJ2-7, with unresolved D. The CDR3 covers 14 residues. CDR1 SGHTA and CDR2 FQGNSA come from the germline V gene. V lost 3 bases to trimming and J lost 3 bases, with 12 bases between them. This chain's CDR3 is CASSFRSDGYEQYF. The CDR3 DNA reads TGTGCCAGCAGCTTCCGCTCCGACGGCTACGAGCAGTACTTC.

In this sample, this clonotype turned up many times. The chain carries TRBV27 and TRBJ2-1; no clear D gene. The CDR3 covers 15 residues. V dropped 5 bases and J dropped 7 bases, with 18 bases sitting between them. Germline assignment: CDR1 MNHEY and CDR2 SMNVEV (reference sequence). Here the CDR3 reads CASSLAGDLWNEQFF. The CDR3 DNA is TGTGCCAGCAGTCTCGCCGGAGATCTGTGGAATGAGCAGTTCTTC.

Many counts were recorded for this clonotype. The genes are TRBV7-6 and TRBJ1-4; D is ambiguous. V dropped 5 bases and J dropped 0 bases, with 7 bases sitting between them. The CDR3 sequence is 14 residues long. The germline V gene encodes CDR1 SGHVS and CDR2 FNYEAQ. CDR3 amino acids: CASSLIATNEKLFF. In DNA form, the CDR3 reads TGTGCCAGCAGCCTAATTGCAACTAATGAAAAACTGTTTTTT.

The CDR3, as DNA: TGCGCCAGCAGCCAAGTGGGGGCACAGGGTGACTGTGGCTACACCTTC. Translating it yields CASSQVGAQGDCGYTF. V is TRBV4-3 and J is TRBJ1-2; tentative D call: TRBD1 (6 bases). Germline lookup yields CDR1 LGHNA and CDR2 YSLEER. Trimming removed 1 base from V and 7 bases from J, with 19 bases in between. This CDR3 region has 16 residues.

This clonotype was detected a few times. The chain has TRBV14 and TRBJ2-7; D possibly matches TRBD1 or TRBD2 (5 bases each). Germline CDR1 is SGHDN and CDR2 is FVKESK. There are 17 residues in the CDR3. V lost 5 bases and J 2 bases, leaving 22 bases between the germline ends. CDR3: CASSSLRGTAPTYEQYF. The CDR3 coding sequence is TGTGCCAGCAGCTCCTTGAGGGGTACAGCCCCTACCTACGAGCAGTACTTC.

This clonotype was counted at least ten times. The chain links TRBV10-3 to TRBJ2-1; the D call may be TRBD1 or TRBD2 (5 bases each). V was pared by 7 bases and J by 7 bases, with 17 bases between. Germline V lookup: CDR1 ENHRY, CDR2 SYGVKD. The CDR3 consists of 14 residues. The CDR3, as DNA: TGTGCCATCAATGACTTCTTCGAGGGGAATGAGCAGTTCTTC. This encodes CAINDFFEGNEQFF.

This clonotype was found many times. The CDR3 here is CASSSLNTGELFF. The CDR3 DNA follows: TGCGCCAGCAGCTCCTTAAACACCGGGGAGCTGTTTTTT. V and J are TRBV5-1 and TRBJ2-2, with D hard to call. This CDR3 spans 13 amino acids. The V gene lost 3 bases and the J gene lost 2 bases, with 5 bases spanning the gap. The germline V gene encodes CDR1 SGHRS and CDR2 YFSETQ.

This clonotype was seen ten or more times. V usage is TRBV27 and J usage is TRBJ1-6; TRBD1 agrees at 7 bases. Trimming removed 3 bases from V and 9 bases from J; junction bases left unmatched: 11. The CDR3 runs 16 residues. Germline V lookup: CDR1 MNHEY, CDR2 SMNVEV (reference sequence). The CDR3 reads CASSFATTGHGSPLHF. CDR3 sequence (DNA): TGTGCCAGCAGTTTCGCCACGACAGGGCACGGTTCACCCCTCCACTTT.

This clonotype was seen ten or more times. The genes are TRBV7-6 and TRBJ1-1; D remains unclear. Trimming left V 1 base short and J 1 base short, with 10 bases between. CDR1 is SGHVS and CDR2 is FNYEAQ in the germline V gene. This CDR3 has 15 residues. CDR3 residues: CASSLESSGNTEAFF. In DNA form, the CDR3 reads TGTGCCAGCAGCTTAGAGTCATCAGGGAACACTGAAGCTTTCTTT.

This clonotype was detected only a few times. The rearrangement uses TRBV19 and TRBJ2-3; 11 bases fit TRBD1. Germline lookup yields CDR1 LNHDA and CDR2 SQIVND (reference sequence). The CDR3 sequence is 17 residues long. With V trimmed by 3 bases and J by 2 bases, 7 bases remained unmatched. The CDR3 DNA reads TGTGCCAGTAGTATGACAGGGACAGGGGGGCCCACAGATACGCAGTATTTT. This sequence encodes CASSMTGTGGPTDTQYF.

This clonotype was counted at least ten times. The chain joins TRBV7-9 to TRBJ1-1; D is ambiguous. The CDR3 has 15 amino acids. Germline lookup yields CDR1 SEHNR and CDR2 FQNEAQ (reference sequence). V lost 1 base to trimming and J lost 0 bases, with 9 bases between them. This chain's CDR3 is CASSLGQIMNTEAFF. CDR3 DNA sequence: TGTGCCAGCAGCTTAGGCCAGATCATGAACACTGAAGCTTTCTTT.

This clonotype showed up many times. The J gene is TRBJ2-1, the V gene TRBV6-2 or TRBV6-3; possibly TRBD1 or TRBD2 for D (5 bases each). V lost 6 bases and J 6 bases, leaving 12 bases between the germline ends. This CDR3 has 13 residues. Germline V CDR1 and CDR2: MNHEY, SVGEGT. The CDR3 loop is CASRRIGANEQFF. As DNA, the CDR3 is TGTGCCAGCAGACGGATCGGGGCCAATGAGCAGTTCTTC.

This chain links TRBV4-1 with TRBJ1-2; D call uncertain. Germline CDR1 is MGHRA and CDR2 is YSYEKL. CDR3 length equals 16 residues. The V gene lost 1 base and the J gene lost 8 bases, with 20 bases spanning the gap. The CDR3 DNA reads as TGCGCCAGCAGCCAAGGCTTTACGGGTGGGTTGTACGGCTACACCTTC. Its translation is CASSQGFTGGLYGYTF.

This clonotype appeared many times. V usage is TRBV20-1 and J usage is TRBJ2-5, with D perhaps TRBD1 (5 bases). This CDR3 region has 12 residues. The V and J ends lost 6 bases and 1 base respectively, with 9 bases between them. The germline V gene encodes CDR1 DFQATT and CDR2 SNEGSKA (reference sequence). CDR3 nucleotide sequence: TGCAGTGCCCCCGACAGCCAAGAGACCCAGTACTTC. Its translation: CSAPDSQETQYF.

This clonotype was observed at least ten times. The V and J genes are TRBV18 and TRBJ1-2; D call uncertain. V was trimmed by 3 bases and J by 5 bases, leaving 10 bases between them. This CDR3 has 13 residues. CDR1 is KGHSH and CDR2 is LQKENI in the germline V gene. The CDR3 nucleotides are TGTGCCAGCTCACCGGATGACGGATATGGCTACACCTTC. This gives the protein CASSPDDGYGYTF. The full variable domain, rest sourced from reference TRBV18 and TRBJ1-2, is NAGVMQNPRHLVRRRGQEARLRCSPMKGHSHVYWYRQLPEEGLKFMVYLQKENIIDESGMPKERFSAEFPKEGPSILRIQQVVRGDSAAYFCASSPDDGYGYTFGSGTRLTVV.

This clonotype was seen many times. The chain employs TRBV5-1 and TRBJ2-5, with D perhaps TRBD2 (6 bases). The V gene's germline CDR1 is SGHRS and CDR2 YFSETQ. The CDR3 length is 18 residues. V was clipped by 0 bases and J by 7 bases, with 25 bases between them. CDR3 amino acids: CASSLEASESGYWGTQYF. The CDR3 DNA reads as TGCGCCAGCAGCTTGGAGGCGTCGGAGAGCGGGTACTGGGGGACCCAGTACTTC.

The chain has TRBV4-2 and TRBJ2-1, with D possibly matching TRBD2 (5 bases). The V end lost 3 bases, the J end lost 1 base, and 13 bases lay between the germline ends. This CDR3 spans 16 amino acids. The germline CDR1 and CDR2 sequences are LGHNA and YNFKEQ. The DNA for the CDR3 is TGTGCCAGCAGCCAGGCACCACGGGGTTCCTACAATGAGCAGTTCTTC. Its protein product is CASSQAPRGSYNEQFF.

This clonotype has a handful of counts. The chain links TRBV12-3 or TRBV12-4 to TRBJ1-2, with D unresolved. V was clipped by 10 bases and J by 7 bases, with 19 bases between them. The CDR3 totals 13 residues. The CDR3 loop is CATQSTYLRGYTF. In DNA, the CDR3 is TGTGCCACGCAGTCTACCTATCTCCGTGGCTACACCTTC.

The table lists this clonotype with many counts. The rearrangement links TRBV27 to TRBJ2-3; 10 positions agree with TRBD1. Germline CDR1 is MNHEY and CDR2 is SMNVEV (reference sequence). The junction had 5 bases not matched to a gene; V was cut back by 5 bases and J by 3 bases. The CDR3 is made up of 15 amino acids. The CDR3 is CASSPVGQGTDTQYF. As DNA, the CDR3 is TGTGCCAGCAGTCCGGTGGGACAGGGGACAGATACGCAGTATTTT.

This sequence joins TRBV10-3 and TRBJ1-4; 7 bases fit TRBD1. The V segment lost 0 bases and the J segment 3 bases; nucleotides outside the gene matches: 1. CDR1 and CDR2 from the germline V gene are ENHRY and SYGVKD. The CDR3 loop spans 15 amino acids. CDR3: CAISESGTANEKLFF. The CDR3, as DNA: TGTGCCATCAGTGAGTCCGGGACAGCTAATGAAAAACTGTTTTTT.

This clonotype was counted ten times or more. The rearrangement links TRBV20-1 to TRBJ1-6, with D maybe TRBD1 (6 bases). The CDR3 extends over 14 amino acids. The germline CDR1 and CDR2 sequences are DFQATT and SNEGSKA (reference sequence). Trimming took off 4 bases at V and 6 bases at J, with 13 bases between the two ends. The CDR3 DNA is TGCAGTGCTATATCGGGACAAATTAATTCACCCCTCCACTTT. Its protein product is CSAISGQINSPLHF.

This chain uses TRBV20-1 with TRBJ2-5; TRBD2 agrees at 8 bases. Losses at the gene ends were 5 bases for V and 4 bases for J; bases not matched to a gene: 9. The germline V gene has CDR1 DFQATT and CDR2 SNEGSKA (reference sequence). CDR3 length: 14 amino acids. The CDR3 protein is CSAYLGTRGETQYF. The CDR3 DNA follows: TGCAGTGCTTACCTAGGGACTAGAGGAGAGACCCAGTACTTC.

The sample holds a few counts of this clonotype. The chain employs TRBV4-2 and TRBJ2-3; 12 bases are shared with TRBD2. J lost 4 bases, V lost 1 base, and 9 bases had no gene match. Germline V gene lookup returns CDR1 LGHNA and CDR2 YNFKEQ. The CDR3 has 18 residues. CDR3 loop: CASSQGLTSGRGSDTQYF. CDR3 DNA sequence: TGTGCCAGCAGCCAAGGTCTGACTAGCGGGAGAGGGTCAGATACGCAGTATTTT.

This clonotype has a count of ten or more. The chain links TRBV29-1 to TRBJ2-7; 10 nucleotides match TRBD1. The CDR3 extends over 12 amino acids. V gave up 4 bases and J gave up 6 bases; unmatched junction bases: 3. Germline V lookup: CDR1 SQVTM, CDR2 ANQGSEA. The CDR3, as DNA: TGCAGCGTTGTTGGGGACAGGGGCGAGCAGTACGTC. Translating it yields CSVVGDRGEQYV.

This clonotype was seen at least ten times. V gene TRBV12-3 or TRBV12-4 combines with J gene TRBJ2-2; possibly TRBD2 for D (6 bases). Trimming left V 2 bases short and J 9 bases short, with 16 bases between. The CDR3 runs 15 residues. This CDR3 is CASSLWGVGARELFF. The CDR3 region has the DNA TGTGCCAGCAGTTTATGGGGGGTCGGGGCCCGGGAGCTGTTTTTT.